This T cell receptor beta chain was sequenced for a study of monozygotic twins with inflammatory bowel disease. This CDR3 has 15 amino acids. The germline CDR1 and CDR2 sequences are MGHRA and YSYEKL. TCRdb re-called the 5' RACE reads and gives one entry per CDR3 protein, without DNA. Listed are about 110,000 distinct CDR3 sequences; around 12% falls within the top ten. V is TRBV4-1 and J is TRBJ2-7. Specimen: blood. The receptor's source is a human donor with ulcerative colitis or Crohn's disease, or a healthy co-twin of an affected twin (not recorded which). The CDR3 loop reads CASSHDILRSYEQYF.